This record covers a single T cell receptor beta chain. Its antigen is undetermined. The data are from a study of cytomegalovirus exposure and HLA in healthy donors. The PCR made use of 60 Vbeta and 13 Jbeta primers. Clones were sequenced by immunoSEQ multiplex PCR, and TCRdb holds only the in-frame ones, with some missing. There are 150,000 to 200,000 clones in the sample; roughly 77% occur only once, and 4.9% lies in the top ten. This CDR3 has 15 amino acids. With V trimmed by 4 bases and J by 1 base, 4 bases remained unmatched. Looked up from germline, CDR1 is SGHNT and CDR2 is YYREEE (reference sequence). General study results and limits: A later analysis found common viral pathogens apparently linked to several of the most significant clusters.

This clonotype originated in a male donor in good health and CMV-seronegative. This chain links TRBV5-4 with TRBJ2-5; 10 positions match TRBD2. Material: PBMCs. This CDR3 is CASSQERGGQETQYF. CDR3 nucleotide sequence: TGTGCCAGCAGCCAAGAGCGGGGGGGCCAAGAGACCCAGTACTTC.